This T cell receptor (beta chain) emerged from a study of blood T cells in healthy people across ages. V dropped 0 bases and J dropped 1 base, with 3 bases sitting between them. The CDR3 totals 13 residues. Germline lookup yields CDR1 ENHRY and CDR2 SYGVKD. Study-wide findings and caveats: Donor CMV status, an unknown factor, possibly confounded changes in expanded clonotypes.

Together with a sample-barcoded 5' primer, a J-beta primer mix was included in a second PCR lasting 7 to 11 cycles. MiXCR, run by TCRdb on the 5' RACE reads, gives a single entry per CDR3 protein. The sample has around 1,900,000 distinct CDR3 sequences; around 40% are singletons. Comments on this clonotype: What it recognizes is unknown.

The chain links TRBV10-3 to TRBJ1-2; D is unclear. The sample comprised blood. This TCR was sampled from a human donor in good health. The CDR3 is CAISESNNYGYTF. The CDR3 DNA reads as TGTGCCATCAGTGAGTCAAATAACTATGGCTACACCTTC.